The following is a TCR beta chain sequence with its context. Time point meaning: pre-treatment sample, taken before nivolumab and TIL therapy. Stage 4 NSCLC adults joined between October 2017 and January 2020. There are 15 residues in the CDR3. Germline V gene lookup returns CDR1 MGHRA and CDR2 YSYEKL. The V end was cut by 0 bases, the J end by 0 bases, with 8 bases between. These data are taken from a study of TIL therapy for anti-PD-1-resistant metastatic lung cancer. Across the whole study: Patients then received nivolumab; progressors got lymphodepletion, TIL and IL-2.

The immunoSEQ assay was v3. Method: immunoSEQ multiplex PCR; TCRdb's copy keeps in-frame clones and lacks some. The sample has 15,000 to 20,000 clones, roughly four fifths seen once. Sequencing was performed on blood, taken at baseline. This TCR was sampled from a person aged 25 to 79 with non-small cell lung cancer. V gene TRBV4-1 combines with J gene TRBJ1-1; no clear D gene. CDR3 nucleotides: TGCGCCAGCAGCCAAGAGTCCGGAATGAACACTGAAGCTTTCTTT. This codes for CASSQESGMNTEAFF.